The T cell receptor beta chain under discussion was sequenced for a study of early stage breast cancer tumors. CDR1 is GTSNPN, CDR2 SVGIG, per germline (reference sequence). The CDR3 is made up of 14 amino acids. J gave up 4 bases and V 1 base, and 0 bases lay outside the gene matches. The assay was immunoSEQ multiplex PCR, and TCRdb's table has in-frame clones only and misses some. The sample includes over 40,000 clones, over 75% of them seen just once. The genes are TRBV30 and TRBJ2-3; 12 bases agree with TRBD2. Source material: blood. The sequence was collected from a person aged 40-50 years with breast cancer. CDR3 nucleotides: TGTGCCTGGAGTGGACTAGCGGGAGCAGATACGCAGTATTTT. Protein: CAWSGLAGADTQYF.